The 20 T cell receptor beta chains below were found in one sample sequenced in a study of HIV-infected patients and healthy controls. Reverse transcription used 450 to 500 ng RNA and constant-region primers for alpha and beta. Separate chain-specific third strand synthesis with multiplexing indices produced the alpha and beta libraries. TCRdb recomputed calls from the 5' RACE reads with MiXCR, one row per CDR3 protein. The sample holds around 28 distinct CDR3 sequences. No cell fractionation was done, so the repertoire covers all unsorted peripheral blood T cells. Sample: blood. The receptor set was obtained from an adult in good health.

As for this clonotype: For a library built for alpha chains, this beta chain is a stray read; little rests on its size. V usage is TRBV2 and J usage is TRBJ2-2; tentatively, D is TRBD2 (5 bases). CDR1 is SNHLY and CDR2 is FYNNEI in the germline V gene. The CDR3 is 15 residues long. The V end lost 1 base, the J end lost 7 bases, and 13 bases lay between the germline ends. The CDR3 DNA reads TGTGCCAGCAGTGAAGAGGGAGAAGGGATCGGGGAGCTGTTTTTT. Translating it yields CASSEEGEGIGELFF.

Note on this clonotype: This beta chain is an off-target read within a library intended for alpha chains, so its frequency means little. The rearrangement joins TRBV7-2 to TRBJ2-2, with 9 bases identical to TRBD2. This CDR3 is 16 amino acids long. The germline V gene has CDR1 SGHTA and CDR2 FQGNSA. The V gene end was trimmed by 5 bases and the J gene end by 6 bases; junction bases not matched to a gene: 10. CDR3 amino acids: CASSPLGGRAAGELFF. The CDR3 DNA follows: TGTGCCAGCAGCCCTCTTGGCGGGAGGGCCGCCGGGGAGCTGTTTTTT. The full variable domain, its missing parts supplied by reference TRBV7-2 and TRBJ2-2, is GAGVSQSPSNKVTEKGKDVELRCDPISGHTALYWYRQSLGQGLEFLIYFQGNSAPDKSGLPSDRFSAERTGGSVSTLTIQRTQQEDSAVYLCASSPLGGRAAGELFFGEGSRLTVL.

With respect to this clonotype: A library prepared for alpha chains yielded this beta chain as an off-target read; its size is of little meaning. DNA for the CDR3: TGTGCCAGCAGCTTGGCTACGACAGGATGGGAGACCCAGTACTTC. Amino acid sequence: CASSLATTGWETQYF. The J gene is TRBJ2-5, the V gene TRBV7-9, with D possibly matching TRBD1 (6 bases). Germline V gene data show CDR1 as SEHNR and CDR2 as FQNEAQ (reference sequence). CDR3 size: 15 residues. V lost 3 bases, J lost 5 bases, and 16 bases lay in between.

Worth noting for this clonotype: Being off target in a library aimed at alpha chains, this beta chain has a size of little meaning. V and J are TRBV20-1 and TRBJ2-1, with 7 bases aligning to TRBD2. The V gene end was trimmed by 5 bases and the J gene end by 8 bases; junction bases not matched to a gene: 3. This CDR3 region has 11 residues. Germline loops: CDR1 DFQATT, CDR2 SNEGSKA (reference sequence). The CDR3 spells CSAPLADEQFF. DNA of the CDR3: TGCAGTGCTCCTCTAGCGGATGAGCAGTTCTTC.

With respect to this clonotype: Little can be read into the size of this beta chain, an off-target read in a library designed for alpha chains. V gene TRBV30 combines with J gene TRBJ2-3; 8 bases line up with TRBD2. The V and J ends lost 2 bases and 2 bases, in that order; junction bases with no gene match: 3. Germline-derived CDR1 and CDR2 are GTSNPN and SVGIG (reference sequence). The CDR3 runs to 14 residues. CDR3 DNA: TGTGCCTGGAGTAGCGGGAGCTACACAGATACGCAGTATTTT. It codes for CAWSSGSYTDTQYF.

Details on this clonotype: The library was prepared for alpha chains; this beta chain is a stray read, so its frequency means little. The J gene is TRBJ2-5, the V gene TRBV7-3; 9 bases are a match to TRBD1. This CDR3 is 15 amino acids long. CDR1 is SGHTA and CDR2 is FQGTGA in the germline V gene. Trimming at V came to 2 bases and at J to 2 bases, leaving 3 bases not matched to a gene. The CDR3 reads CASSLETGGQETQYF. The CDR3 region has the DNA TGTGCCAGCAGCTTAGAGACAGGGGGACAAGAGACCCAGTACTTC.

In its sample, this clonotype is hyperexpanded (1% or more). The library was prepared for alpha chains; this beta chain is a stray read, so its frequency means little. The chain employs TRBV15 and TRBJ1-4; 7 bases are a match to TRBD1. The CDR3 runs to 15 residues. J gave up 0 bases and V 4 bases, and 2 bases lay outside the gene matches. CDR1 and CDR2 from the germline V gene are LNHNV and YYDKDF (reference sequence). This CDR3 is CATSTGTATNEKLFF. DNA of the CDR3: TGTGCCACCAGCACCGGGACAGCAACTAATGAAAAACTGTTTTTT.

For this clonotype: This beta chain is an unintended read in a library built for alpha chains; its size means little. V usage is TRBV5-1 and J usage is TRBJ2-1; D tentatively fits TRBD1 or TRBD2 (5 bases each). V gave up 0 bases and J gave up 8 bases, with 15 bases separating them. The CDR3 covers 15 residues. CDR1 and CDR2 (germline): SGHRS, YFSETQ. DNA of the CDR3: TGCGCCAGCAGCTTGGGGGACCTAGATAGGGATGAGCAGTTCTTC. It codes for CASSLGDLDRDEQFF.

In regard to this clonotype: This beta chain represents an off-target read in a library built for alpha chains; its size is of limited meaning. The chain is built from TRBV25-1 and TRBJ1-4; TRBD1 matches 7 bases. Losses at the gene ends were 4 bases for V and 3 bases for J; bases not matched to a gene: 5. The CDR3 has 15 amino acids. Germline V gene lookup returns CDR1 MGHDK and CDR2 SYGVNS. CDR3 protein: CASSAPGQPNEKLFF. The CDR3 DNA reads TGTGCCAGCAGTGCACCGGGACAGCCTAATGAAAAACTGTTTTTT.

Comment on this clonotype: Within a library made for alpha chains, this beta chain is off target, and its count is uninformative. V usage is TRBV20-1 and J usage is TRBJ2-1; D ambiguous. The ends were cut back, 6 bases at V and 6 bases at J, with 6 bases in the middle. The germline V gene encodes CDR1 DFQATT and CDR2 SNEGSKA (reference sequence). The CDR3 length is 10 residues. CDR3 sequence reads: CSATANEQFF. CDR3 nucleotides: TGCAGTGCCACAGCCAATGAGCAGTTCTTC.

Concerning this clonotype: In a library made to pick up alpha chains, this beta chain is a stray read with a size that means little. J is TRBJ1-1 and V is TRBV7-6; no clear D. Per the germline V gene, CDR1 is SGHVS and CDR2 is FNYEAQ. The length of the CDR3 is 14 residues. The V end was cut by 3 bases, the J end by 0 bases, with 8 bases between. CDR3 nucleotides: TGTGCCAGCAGCTTGCTATTCGTGAACACTGAAGCTTTCTTT. It is translated as CASSLLFVNTEAFF.

By proportion, this clonotype is hyperexpanded. This beta chain turned up in a library designed for alpha chains; as an off-target read, its abundance says little. The genes are TRBV2 and TRBJ1-5; 7 bases match TRBD1. The CDR3 runs 15 residues. V lost 5 bases to trimming and J lost 4 bases; unmatched junction nucleotides: 8. CDR1 and CDR2 (germline): SNHLY, FYNNEI. The chain's CDR3 is CASSSGQVGNQPQHF. The CDR3, as DNA: TGTGCCAGCAGTTCTGGACAGGTCGGGAATCAGCCCCAGCATTTT.

About this clonotype itself: This beta chain came through as a stray read in a library set up for alpha chains, and its size says little. The chain has TRBV20-1 and TRBJ2-7; TRBD1 aligns across 9 bases. With 5 bases clipped from V and 2 bases from J, the junction kept 10 bases outside the gene matches. The CDR3 loop spans 15 amino acids. In germline, CDR1 is DFQATT, CDR2 SNEGSKA (reference sequence). The CDR3 protein is CSAGPSQGAAYEQYF. The CDR3 nucleotides read TGCAGTGCTGGACCGTCACAGGGGGCAGCCTACGAGCAGTACTTC.

A few counts support this clonotype. This beta chain is a stray read from a library made for alpha chains; its abundance is not meaningful. The chain links TRBV7-2 to TRBJ2-1, with D unclear. The germline V gene has CDR1 SGHTA and CDR2 FQGNSA. V lost 0 bases to trimming and J lost 0 bases, with 9 bases between them. This CDR3 spans 16 amino acids. The CDR3 nucleotides are TGTGCCAGCAGCTTAGCGCATGGTAGCTCCTACAATGAGCAGTTCTTC. Translated: CASSLAHGSSYNEQFF.

This clonotype is labeled hyperexpanded. A library made for alpha chains picked up this beta chain off target, so its size means little. The chain couples TRBV7-6 to TRBJ1-1; no reliable D call. The CDR3 has 14 amino acids. Trimming took off 6 bases at V and 4 bases at J, with 15 bases between the two ends. Germline V gene sequence: CDR1 SGHVS, CDR2 FNYEAQ. CDR3 sequence: CASSSGEGGTEAFF. DNA for the CDR3: TGTGCCAGCAGTTCCGGCGAGGGCGGCACTGAAGCTTTCTTT. Full variable domain (outside the CDR3, taken from reference TRBV7-6 and TRBJ1-1): GAGVSQSPRYKVTKRGQDVALRCDPISGHVSLYWYRQALGQGPEFLTYFNYEAQQDKSGLPNDRFSAERPEGSISTLTIQRTEQRDSAMYRCASSSGEGGTEAFFGQGTRLTVV.

Note on this clonotype: This beta chain was picked up by a library intended for alpha chains and is off target, so its count carries little meaning. The rearrangement joins TRBV7-9 to TRBJ2-1; D ambiguous. CDR3 size: 14 residues. Trimming took off 1 base at V and 4 bases at J, with 8 bases between the two ends. Germline-derived CDR1 and CDR2 are SEHNR and FQNEAQ (reference sequence). Written as DNA, the CDR3 is TGTGCCAGCAGCTTAGTGGGTTTGTACAATGAGCAGTTCTTC. This sequence encodes CASSLVGLYNEQFF.

As regards this clonotype: This beta chain is a stray read from a library made for alpha chains; its abundance is not meaningful. This chain uses TRBV19 with TRBJ2-1, with TRBD2 matching over 7 bases. CDR3 length: 15 amino acids. V shed 5 bases and J 5 bases; nucleotides not matched to a gene: 9. Germline lookup yields CDR1 LNHDA and CDR2 SQIVND (reference sequence). The CDR3 region has the DNA TGTGCCAGTAGTCTTGGACTAGGAGTGAACAATGAGCAGTTCTTC. Its protein product is CASSLGLGVNNEQFF.

Concerning this clonotype: This beta chain appears as a stray read in a library generated for alpha chains; its size is not informative. V and J are TRBV28 and TRBJ2-5; TRBD2 might be the D (6 bases). Trimming stripped 8 bases from V and 3 bases from J, with 25 bases between. Per the germline V gene, CDR1 is MDHEN and CDR2 is SYDVKM. CDR3 length equals 17 residues. The CDR3 loop reads CASPPRGGAKSEETQYF. The CDR3 DNA follows: TGTGCCAGCCCCCCCCGGGGCGGGGCGAAGTCCGAAGAGACCCAGTACTTC.

Points on this clonotype: The library was prepared for alpha chains; this beta chain is a stray read, so its frequency means little. The V call is TRBV19, the J call TRBJ1-5, with D hard to call. The CDR3 runs 13 residues. V lost 5 bases, J lost 8 bases, and 13 bases lay in between. Germline CDR1 and CDR2: LNHDA and SQIVND (reference sequence). The CDR3: CASSLGLAEPQHF. CDR3 sequence (DNA): TGTGCCAGTAGTCTGGGATTGGCGGAGCCCCAGCATTTT. The variable domain in full, with the rest retrieved from reference TRBV19 and TRBJ1-5, is DGGITQSPKYLFRKEGQNVTLSCEQNLNHDAMYWYRQDPGQGLRLIYYSQIVNDFQKGDIAEGYSVSREKKESFPLTVTSAQKNPTAFYLCASSLGLAEPQHFGDGTRLSIL.

This clonotype was seen more than once but under ten times. This beta chain was picked up by a library intended for alpha chains and is off target, so its count carries little meaning. The chain uses TRBV7-9 and TRBJ2-1; 9 bases align to TRBD2. V trimming: 3 bases; J trimming: 6 bases; junction bases outside the gene matches: 3. CDR3 size: 14 residues. From germline, CDR1 is SEHNR and CDR2 FQNEAQ (reference sequence). CDR3 in amino acids: CASSLGTSSNEQFF. The DNA of the CDR3 is TGTGCCAGCAGCTTGGGGACTAGCAGCAATGAGCAGTTCTTC.